The 31 T cell receptor beta chains given below trace back to one sample, sequenced in a study of long-term antiretroviral therapy in people with HIV. Researchers ran immunoSEQ v3.0 at survey level. Clones were sequenced by immunoSEQ multiplex PCR, and TCRdb holds only the in-frame ones, with some missing. This table holds 23,000 or so clones, roughly 83% found once. Sequencing used unsorted PBMCs, obtained just over 4.2 years after starting antiretroviral therapy. The receptors derive from a man aged 25 to 40 with HIV.

The rearrangement joins TRBV5-4 to TRBJ2-7; a weak D match, TRBD1 (6 bases). Germline V gene sequence: CDR1 SGHNT, CDR2 YYREEE (reference sequence). V was trimmed by 4 bases and J by 3 bases, leaving 14 bases between them. The CDR3 spans 14 residues. The CDR3 here is CASSPPGQFYEQYF. CDR3 in DNA: TGTGCCAGCAGCCCCCCTGGACAGTTCTACGAGCAGTACTTC.

The chain is built from TRBV9 and TRBJ2-7; D possibly corresponds to TRBD1 (5 bases). Germline V CDR1 and CDR2: SGDLS, YYNGEE. The CDR3 extends over 14 amino acids. V was cut by 0 bases and J by 4 bases, with 11 bases left in between. DNA of the CDR3: TGTGCCAGCAGCGTAGGAGGCAGGGTATACGAGCAGTACTTC. This encodes CASSVGGRVYEQYF. Looking up the rest from reference TRBV9 and TRBJ2-7 gives the full variable domain: DSGVTQTPKHLITATGQRVTLRCSPRSGDLSVYWYQQSLDQGLQFLIQYYNGEERAKGNILERFSAQQFPDLHSELNLSSLELGDSALYFCASSVGGRVYEQYFGPGTRLTVT.

The gene calls are TRBV28 and TRBJ2-7; TRBD2 matches at 11 bases. Germline lookup yields CDR1 MDHEN and CDR2 SYDVKM. The ends lost 1 base at V and 1 base at J; junction bases unmatched: 9. The CDR3 contains 18 residues. For the CDR3, the DNA is TGTGCCAGCAGTTTATTAGGGACTAGCGGAGGGGGGTCCTACGAGCAGTACTTC. It specifies CASSLLGTSGGGSYEQYF.

This clone appeared a single time. The chain is built from TRBV6-4 and TRBJ2-2; no definite D call. V was cut by 4 bases and J by 1 base, with 4 bases left in between. The CDR3 covers 13 residues. The germline V gene has CDR1 MRHNA and CDR2 SNTAGT. The CDR3 DNA is TGTGCCAGCAGTGCCAGGAACACCGGGGAGCTGTTTTTT. Its translation: CASSARNTGELFF.

CDR3 DNA sequence: TGTGCCAGCAGTTCAGCGGGAGAGCGCTACGAGCAGTACTTC. It codes for CASSSAGERYEQYF. The chain links TRBV6-5 to TRBJ2-7; 8 positions match TRBD2. This CDR3 has 14 residues. Germline V CDR1 and CDR2: MNHEY, SVGAGI. The V segment lost 4 bases and the J segment 3 bases; nucleotides outside the gene matches: 5.

V gene TRBV5-1 combines with J gene TRBJ2-5; TRBD2 aligns across 8 bases. This CDR3 contains 15 residues. Per germline, CDR1 SGHRS and CDR2 YFSETQ. Losses at the gene ends were 0 bases for V and 2 bases for J; bases not matched to a gene: 3. Here the CDR3 reads CASSLDSGIQETQYF. In DNA form, the CDR3 reads TGCGCCAGCAGCTTGGATAGCGGGATTCAAGAGACCCAGTACTTC.

This rearrangement joins TRBV6-6 to TRBJ1-1, with 8 bases that match TRBD1. The CDR3 runs 14 residues. CDR1 and CDR2 (germline): MNHNY, SVGAGI (reference sequence). The ends lost 3 bases at V and 6 bases at J; junction bases unmatched: 6. This chain's CDR3 is CASSYVGTGPEAFF. The CDR3 nucleotides are TGTGCCAGCAGTTATGTAGGGACAGGCCCTGAAGCTTTCTTT.

The chain is built from TRBV6-5 and TRBJ2-3; no clear D. V lost 6 bases and J 5 bases, leaving 6 bases between the germline ends. The CDR3 extends over 11 amino acids. The germline gives CDR1 MNHEY, CDR2 SVGAGI. The CDR3 sequence: CASSRGDTQYF. In nucleotides, the CDR3 is TGTGCCAGCAGCAGAGGAGATACGCAGTATTTT.

This clone has more than one count but fewer than ten. V gene TRBV5-1 combines with J gene TRBJ2-7; 10 bases are a match to TRBD1. V shed 3 bases and J 3 bases; nucleotides not matched to a gene: 3. Germline V lookup: CDR1 SGHRS, CDR2 YFSETQ. This CDR3 has 14 residues. The CDR3 nucleotides are TGCGCCAGCAGCTCCGGGACAGGGGTCTACGAGCAGTACTTC. Its translation: CASSSGTGVYEQYF.

The chain combines TRBV19 with TRBJ2-7; TRBD1 might be the D (5 bases). Germline V lookup: CDR1 LNHDA, CDR2 SQIVND (reference sequence). Trimming stripped 3 bases from V and 2 bases from J, with 11 bases between. The CDR3 is made up of 14 amino acids. The CDR3 nucleotides are TGTGCCAGTAGTATCGCGGCAGGGACCTACGAGCAGTACTTC. It is translated as CASSIAAGTYEQYF.

This sequence joins TRBV4-2 and TRBJ1-1, with 7 bases lining up with TRBD1. CDR1 and CDR2 (germline): LGHNA, YNFKEQ. The CDR3 has 14 amino acids. V lost 2 bases to trimming and J lost 3 bases; unmatched junction nucleotides: 3. The CDR3 nucleotides are TGTGCCAGCAGCCAACCCCAGGGGGACACTGAAGCTTTCTTT. Protein product: CASSQPQGDTEAFF.

This chain connects TRBV11-2 to TRBJ2-5; D is possibly TRBD2 (5 bases). CDR3 length equals 13 residues. Trimming stripped 2 bases from V and 6 bases from J, with 10 bases between. The germline V gene encodes CDR1 SGHAT and CDR2 FQNNGV. CDR3 amino acids: CASSLISAKTQYF. CDR3 DNA: TGTGCCAGCAGCTTAATTAGCGCAAAGACCCAGTACTTC.

The rearrangement joins TRBV19 to TRBJ1-1, with D hard to call. CDR3 size: 13 residues. CDR1 is LNHDA, CDR2 SQIVND, per germline (reference sequence). V lost 3 bases to trimming and J lost 4 bases, with 9 bases between them. The CDR3 spells CASSITSITEAFF. CDR3 nucleotide sequence: TGTGCCAGTAGTATTACGTCCATCACTGAAGCTTTCTTT.

V and J are TRBV27 and TRBJ2-1, with 7 bases matching TRBD1. V was pared by 7 bases and J by 2 bases, with 5 bases of the junction left unmatched. The CDR3 is 14 residues long. The germline gives CDR1 MNHEY, CDR2 SMNVEV (reference sequence). CDR3 bases: TGTGCCAGCACCCGGACAGGACCCTACAATGAGCAGTTCTTC. Protein: CASTRTGPYNEQFF.

This clone was detected a few times. V is TRBV30 and J is TRBJ2-2; 7 bases align to TRBD1. The germline V gene has CDR1 GTSNPN and CDR2 SVGIG (reference sequence). J gave up 3 bases and V 1 base, and 5 bases lay outside the gene matches. The CDR3 runs to 15 residues. The CDR3 protein is CAWSGDRVDTGELFF. The CDR3 nucleotides are TGTGCCTGGAGTGGAGACAGGGTAGACACCGGGGAGCTGTTTTTT.

The chain combines TRBV5-1 with TRBJ1-5; a possible D gene is TRBD1 (6 bases). The CDR3 consists of 16 residues. Trimming pared 4 bases from V and 6 bases from J, leaving 20 bases between. Germline lookup yields CDR1 SGHRS and CDR2 YFSETQ. The CDR3: CASSPEAGGARQPQHF. CDR3 nucleotide sequence: TGCGCCAGCAGCCCGGAGGCGGGGGGCGCACGTCAGCCCCAGCATTTT.

The chain joins TRBV27 to TRBJ2-7; 7 bases agree with TRBD1. This CDR3 is 15 amino acids long. The junction had 13 bases not matched to a gene; V was cut back by 7 bases and J by 4 bases. Germline lookup yields CDR1 MNHEY and CDR2 SMNVEV (reference sequence). This chain's CDR3 is CASNPTGQFFYEQYF. CDR3 DNA: TGTGCCAGCAATCCGACGGGACAGTTTTTTTACGAGCAGTACTTC.

The V and J genes are TRBV5-4 and TRBJ1-2; 11 positions agree with TRBD1. Germline CDR1 reads SGHNT; CDR2 reads YYREEE (reference sequence). Germline trimming cut 5 bases from V and 4 bases from J; bases unmatched to any gene: 4. The CDR3 length is 14 residues. The CDR3 DNA follows: TGTGCCAGCAGGAACGGGACAGGGGGCTATGGCTACACCTTC. Protein: CASRNGTGGYGYTF.

V usage is TRBV4-3 and J usage is TRBJ1-4; D is ambiguous. The CDR3 has 14 residues. The V end was cut by 0 bases, the J end by 8 bases, with 10 bases between. Germline-derived CDR1 and CDR2 are LGHNA and YSLEER. The CDR3 bases are TGCGCCAGCAGCCAAGATCTTGGCGACGAAAAACTGTTTTTT. Encoded protein: CASSQDLGDEKLFF.

The rearrangement joins TRBV5-6 to TRBJ1-4; possible D gene TRBD1, 5 bases. Germline CDR1 SGHDT, CDR2 YYEEEE. Deletions cut 3 bases from V and 0 bases from J, with 15 bases between. The CDR3 is 17 residues long. The CDR3 reads CASSSAGMDATNEKLFF. Here the CDR3 DNA reads TGTGCCAGCAGCTCCGCAGGGATGGATGCAACTAATGAAAAACTGTTTTTT.

This clone has only one observation. CDR3 region: CASSSKGRVGAWNEQFF. CDR3 sequence (DNA): TGTGCCAGCAGTTCGAAGGGGCGAGTGGGAGCCTGGAATGAGCAGTTCTTC. The chain joins TRBV5-5 to TRBJ2-1; D is perhaps TRBD1 or TRBD2 (5 bases each). The V end was cut by 5 bases, the J end by 7 bases, with 25 bases between. This CDR3 spans 17 amino acids. Germline CDR1 SGHKS, CDR2 YYEKEE (reference sequence).

The table lists this clone with a count of one. The chain carries TRBV27 and TRBJ1-2; D is unclear. Germline V gene data show CDR1 as MNHEY and CDR2 as SMNVEV (reference sequence). V lost 6 bases and J 4 bases, leaving 15 bases between the germline ends. The CDR3 extends over 14 amino acids. The CDR3 loop reads CASSTGVRAYGYTF. The CDR3 DNA is TGTGCCAGCAGCACCGGGGTAAGGGCCTATGGCTACACCTTC.

The chain's CDR3 is CASSPPWTSGSLYREQYF. The CDR3 region has the DNA TGCGCCAGCAGCCCACCCTGGACTAGCGGGAGCCTGTATAGAGAGCAGTACTTC. The chain uses TRBV4-1 and TRBJ2-7, with TRBD2 matching over 13 bases. The CDR3 has 18 amino acids. The ends lost 4 bases at V and 7 bases at J; junction bases unmatched: 16. The germline CDR1 and CDR2 sequences are MGHRA and YSYEKL.

The V call is TRBV6-1, the J call TRBJ1-6; 8 bases align to TRBD1. Germline V CDR1 and CDR2: MNHNS, SASEGT. V was pared by 5 bases and J by 7 bases, with 7 bases of the junction left unmatched. The CDR3 covers 15 residues. The CDR3 loop is CASSLQTGENSPLHF. The CDR3 nucleotides read TGTGCCAGCAGTCTCCAGACAGGGGAAAATTCACCCCTCCACTTT.

The chain is built from TRBV6-5 and TRBJ2-7, with a possible D match to TRBD2 (5 bases). Trimming shortened V by 3 bases and J by 2 bases, and 14 bases separated the two germline ends. Looked up from germline, CDR1 is MNHEY and CDR2 is SVGAGI. There are 15 residues in the CDR3. The CDR3 coding sequence is TGTGCCAGCAGTTATCGGGATGCGGAGACCTACGAGCAGTACTTC. It specifies CASSYRDAETYEQYF.

J is TRBJ2-5 and V is TRBV7-9, with 9 bases identical to TRBD1. With V trimmed by 5 bases and J by 5 bases, 9 bases remained unmatched. CDR3 length: 15 residues. Germline V gives CDR1 SEHNR, CDR2 FQNEAQ (reference sequence). This chain's CDR3 is CASSTGGQGTETQYF. CDR3 nucleotides: TGTGCCAGCAGCACGGGAGGACAGGGGACGGAGACCCAGTACTTC.

The J gene is TRBJ2-2, the V gene TRBV30; D might be TRBD1 or TRBD2, each matching 6 bases. Trimming removed 0 bases at V and 5 bases at J, with 7 bases between. Germline V gene lookup returns CDR1 GTSNPN and CDR2 SVGIG (reference sequence). This CDR3 region has 13 residues. CDR3 protein: CAWSVGGTGELFF. As DNA, the CDR3 is TGTGCCTGGAGTGTAGGGGGGACCGGGGAGCTGTTTTTT.

In this sample, this clone turned up a few times. The chain recombines TRBV5-1 with TRBJ1-5, with D perhaps TRBD1 (5 bases). The CDR3 has 15 amino acids. Germline V gene data show CDR1 as SGHRS and CDR2 as YFSETQ. The V and J ends lost 0 bases and 5 bases respectively, with 12 bases between them. Here the CDR3 DNA reads TGCGCCAGCAGCTTGGGGCAGGGTGAGGATCAGCCCCAGCATTTT. As protein: CASSLGQGEDQPQHF.

This clone occurred once. The V and J genes are TRBV5-1 and TRBJ1-4; D is possibly TRBD1 (5 bases). Looked up from germline, CDR1 is SGHRS and CDR2 is YFSETQ. The CDR3 has 14 amino acids. The ends were cut back, 0 bases at V and 8 bases at J, with 11 bases in the middle. CDR3 coding DNA: TGCGCCAGCAGCTTGGGCGGGGGTGCCGAAAAACTGTTTTTT. It specifies CASSLGGGAEKLFF.

This clone turned up a few times. This chain links TRBV10-1 with TRBJ1-1, with D unresolved. This CDR3 spans 13 amino acids. V was shortened by 4 bases and J by 1 base, with 7 bases between the two germline ends. Germline V lookup: CDR1 WNHNN, CDR2 SYGVQD (reference sequence). The CDR3: CASSAQENTEAFF. The CDR3, as DNA: TGCGCCAGCAGTGCGCAGGAGAACACTGAAGCTTTCTTT.

The V and J genes are TRBV4-2 and TRBJ2-4, with 9 bases lining up with TRBD2. Per the germline V gene, CDR1 is LGHNA and CDR2 is YNFKEQ. With 0 bases clipped from V and 9 bases from J, the junction kept 3 bases outside the gene matches. This CDR3 is built from 14 residues. CDR3 nucleotide sequence: TGTGCCAGCAGCCAAGAGACTAGCGGAAGCATTCAGTACTTC. Translation gives CASSQETSGSIQYF.